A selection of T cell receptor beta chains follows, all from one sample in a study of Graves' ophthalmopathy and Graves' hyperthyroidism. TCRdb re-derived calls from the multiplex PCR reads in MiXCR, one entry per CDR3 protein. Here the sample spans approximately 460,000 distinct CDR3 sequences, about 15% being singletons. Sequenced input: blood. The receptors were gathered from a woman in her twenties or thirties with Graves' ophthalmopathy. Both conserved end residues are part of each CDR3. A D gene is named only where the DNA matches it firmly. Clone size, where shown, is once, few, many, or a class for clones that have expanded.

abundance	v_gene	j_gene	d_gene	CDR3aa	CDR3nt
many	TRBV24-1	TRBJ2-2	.	CATGRANTGELFF	TGTGCCACCGGCAGAGCGAACACCGGGGAGCTGTTTTTT
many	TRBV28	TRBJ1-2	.	CASSFQGYSNYGYTF	TGTGCCAGCAGTTTCCAGGGCTACTCAAACTATGGCTACACCTTC
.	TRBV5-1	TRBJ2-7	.	CASSLAQGVNSYDQYF	TGCGCCAGCAGCTTGGCGCAGGGAGTGAACTCCTACGATCAGTACTTC
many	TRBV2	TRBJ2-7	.	CASREILFYEQYF	TGTGCCAGCAGGGAGATACTCTTTTACGAGCAGTACTTC
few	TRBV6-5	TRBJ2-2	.	CASSYSGDDGELFF	TGTGCCAGCAGTTACTCAGGGGATGACGGGGAGCTGTTTTTT
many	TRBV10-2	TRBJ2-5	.	CASSENGRQETQYF	TGCGCCAGCAGTGAGAATGGGCGCCAAGAGACCCAGTACTTC
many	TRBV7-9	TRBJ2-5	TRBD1	CASGGTGTGEETQYF	TGTGCCAGCGGGGGCACCGGGACAGGGGAAGAGACCCAGTACTTC
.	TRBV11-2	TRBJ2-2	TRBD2	CASSLDRLAVNTGELFF	TGTGCCAGCAGCCTAGATCGCCTAGCGGTGAACACCGGGGAGCTGTTTTTT
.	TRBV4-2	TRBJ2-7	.	CASSRGLVLKPTYEQYF	TGTGCCAGCAGTCGCGGGCTAGTTCTTAAGCCCACCTACGAGCAGTACTTC
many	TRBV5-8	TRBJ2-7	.	CASSLVGHREQYF	TGTGCCAGCAGCTTGGTAGGACACCGCGAGCAGTACTTC
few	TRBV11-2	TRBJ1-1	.	CASSLTNTEACF	TGTGCCAGCAGCTTGACTAACACTGAAGCTTGCTTT
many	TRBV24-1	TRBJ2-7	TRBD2	CATAAGGGYEQYF	TGTGCCACGGCAGCGGGAGGAGGCTACGAGCAGTACTTC
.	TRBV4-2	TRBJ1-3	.	CASTSSWSSGNTIYF	TGTGCCAGCACCTCGTCATGGAGCTCTGGAAACACCATATATTTT
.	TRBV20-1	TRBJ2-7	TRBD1	CSARDLDEGASYEQYF	TGCAGTGCTAGGGATTTGGACGAGGGGGCCTCGTACGAGCAGTACTTC
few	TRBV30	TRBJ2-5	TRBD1	CAWSGQGSWETQYF	TGTGCCTGGAGTGGACAGGGTTCCTGGGAGACCCAGTACTTC
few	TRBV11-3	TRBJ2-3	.	CASSFQDTQYF	TGTGCCAGCAGCTTCCAAGATACGCAGTATTTT
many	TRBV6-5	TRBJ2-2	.	CASSYEQANTGELFF	TGTGCCAGCAGTTACGAACAGGCGAACACCGGGGAGCTGTTTTTT
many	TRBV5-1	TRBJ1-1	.	CASSLQQNTEAFF	TGCGCCAGCAGCTTACAGCAGAACACTGAAGCTTTCTTT
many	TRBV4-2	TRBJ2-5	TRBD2	CASSQESVLAGVETQYF	TGTGCCAGCAGCCAAGAGAGTGTACTAGCGGGAGTAGAGACCCAGTACTTC
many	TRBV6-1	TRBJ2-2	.	CASSEAADTGELFF	TGTGCCAGCAGTGAAGCGGCCGACACCGGGGAGCTGTTTTTT
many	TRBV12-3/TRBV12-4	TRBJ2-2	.	CASRWTPNTGELFF	TGTGCCAGCAGATGGACACCGAACACCGGGGAGCTGTTTTTT
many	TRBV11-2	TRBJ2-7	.	CASSSESSYEQYF	TGTGCCAGCAGCTCCGAAAGCTCCTACGAGCAGTACTTC
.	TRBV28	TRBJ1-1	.	CASITQVKAFF	TGTGCCAGCATCACACAGGTTAAAGCTTTCTTT
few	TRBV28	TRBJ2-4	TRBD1	CASSSDRRQNIKYF	TGTGCCAGCAGTTCGGACAGGCGGCAAAACATTAAGTACTTC
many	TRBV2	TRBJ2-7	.	CASIESGSSYEQYF	TGTGCCAGCATCGAATCCGGGAGCTCCTACGAGCAGTACTTC
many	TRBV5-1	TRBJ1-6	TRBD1	CASNIAGTGNSPLHF	TGCGCCAGCAACATAGCCGGGACAGGGAATTCACCCCTCCACTTT
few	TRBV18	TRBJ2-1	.	CASSRFDGPYNEQFF	TGTGCCAGCTCGCGTTTCGACGGCCCCTACAATGAGCAGTTCTTC
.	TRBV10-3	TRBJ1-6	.	CAISEGGGSSYNSPLHF	TGTGCCATCAGTGAAGGGGGGGGGAGTTCCTATAATTCACCCCTCCACTTT
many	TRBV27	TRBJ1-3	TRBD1	CASSFRGSPGNTIYF	TGTGCCAGCAGTTTCAGGGGGTCCCCTGGAAACACCATATATTTT
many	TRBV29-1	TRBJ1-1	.	CSVDRGGVNTEAFF	TGCAGCGTTGATAGAGGTGGAGTGAACACTGAAGCTTTCTTT
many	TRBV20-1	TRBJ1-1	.	CSASPEADTEAFF	TGCAGTGCTAGCCCCGAGGCGGACACTGAAGCTTTCTTT
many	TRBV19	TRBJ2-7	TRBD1	CASNWTGEYEQYF	TGTGCCAGTAATTGGACAGGGGAGTACGAGCAGTACTTC
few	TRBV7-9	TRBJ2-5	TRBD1	CASGYRDSQETQYF	TGTGCCAGCGGCTACCGGGACAGTCAAGAGACCCAGTACTTC
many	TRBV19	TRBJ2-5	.	CASRPRQAETQYF	TGTGCCAGTAGACCTCGACAGGCGGAGACCCAGTACTTC
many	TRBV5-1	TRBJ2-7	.	CASSSENPGPSGRCEQYF	TGCGCCAGCAGCTCCGAAAATCCAGGGCCATCAGGACGGTGCGAGCAGTACTTC
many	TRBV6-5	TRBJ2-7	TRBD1	CASSTPGQGYYEQYF	TGTGCCAGCAGTACTCCGGGACAGGGCTACTACGAGCAGTACTTC
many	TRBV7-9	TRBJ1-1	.	CASSGGRATFF	TGTGCCAGCAGCGGGGGCAGGGCGACTTTCTTT
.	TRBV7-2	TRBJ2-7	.	CASSLAGRESYEQYF	TGTGCCAGCAGCTTAGCAGGCCGGGAGTCCTACGAGCAGTACTTC
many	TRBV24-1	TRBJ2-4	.	CATSDSQLAKNIQYF	TGTGCCACCAGTGATTCCCAGCTAGCCAAAAACATTCAGTACTTC
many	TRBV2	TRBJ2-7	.	CASSKGGGEQYF	TGTGCCAGCAGTAAAGGTGGCGGCGAGCAGTACTTC
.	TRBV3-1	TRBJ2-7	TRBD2	CASSQGPRGYEQYF	TGTGCCAGCAGCCAAGGCCCGCGGGGGTACGAGCAGTACTTC
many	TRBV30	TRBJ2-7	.	CAWSVRVLGVQYF	TGTGCCTGGAGTGTACGGGTACTAGGGGTGCAGTACTTC
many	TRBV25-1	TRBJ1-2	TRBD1	CASSWTGEREGYTF	TGTGCCAGCAGTTGGACAGGGGAGCGAGAGGGCTACACCTTC
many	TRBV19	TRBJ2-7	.	CASSGANSYEQYF	TGTGCCAGTAGCGGGGCGAACTCCTACGAGCAGTACTTC
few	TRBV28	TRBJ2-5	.	CASSFEGLGETQYF	TGTGCCAGCAGTTTCGAGGGTTTGGGAGAGACCCAGTACTTC
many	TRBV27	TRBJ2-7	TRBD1	CASSLYPTGEDEQYF	TGTGCCAGCAGTCTATACCCGACAGGGGAGGACGAGCAGTACTTC
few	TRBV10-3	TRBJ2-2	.	CAISDFSTGELFF	TGTGCCATCAGTGACTTCTCAACCGGGGAGCTGTTTTTT
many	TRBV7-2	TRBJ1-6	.	CASSLGGANSPLHF	TGTGCCAGCAGCTTAGGGGGTGCGAATTCACCCCTCCACTTT
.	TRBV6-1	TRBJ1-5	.	CACSQGGGNQPQHF	TGTGCCTGCAGCCAAGGGGGGGGAAATCAGCCCCAGCATTTT
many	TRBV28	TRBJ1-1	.	CASIPAGVQTEAFF	TGTGCCAGCATCCCAGCCGGGGTTCAAACTGAAGCTTTCTTT